Following are 14 T cell receptor beta chains from one sample sequenced in a study of blood T cell repertoires in COVID-19. Only in-frame clones appear in the TCRdb table, and some are missing; sequencing was by immunoSEQ multiplex PCR. The table shows 200,000 to 250,000 clones, with 82% occurring only once. The sample was peripheral blood. These receptors all come from a woman aged 80 or older with COVID-19, enrolled during active disease.

The chain has TRBV28 and TRBJ1-2, with TRBD1 identical over 7 bases. The CDR3 extends over 15 amino acids. CDR1 and CDR2 from the germline V gene are MDHEN and SYDVKM. Germline trimming cut 2 bases from V and 0 bases from J; bases unmatched to any gene: 3. The CDR3 reads CASSLAGTANYGYTF. In DNA form, the CDR3 reads TGTGCCAGCAGTTTAGCAGGGACAGCTAACTATGGCTACACCTTC.

The chain has TRBV5-1 and TRBJ2-3, with unresolved D. Germline V gives CDR1 SGHRS, CDR2 YFSETQ. The V and J ends lost 4 bases and 2 bases respectively, with 5 bases between them. The length of the CDR3 is 12 residues. The DNA for the CDR3 is TGCGCCAGCAGCGGAGACACAGATACGCAGTATTTT. It yields the protein CASSGDTDTQYF.

The rearrangement joins TRBV28 to TRBJ2-2; 8 nucleotides line up with TRBD2. In germline, CDR1 is MDHEN, CDR2 SYDVKM. The CDR3 is 16 residues long. The V gene end was trimmed by 3 bases and the J gene end by 2 bases; junction bases not matched to a gene: 5. The CDR3 sequence: CASSFGTSGNTGELFF. DNA of the CDR3: TGTGCCAGCAGTTTCGGAACTAGCGGAAACACCGGGGAGCTGTTTTTT. Complete variable domain (other parts from reference TRBV28 and TRBJ2-2): DVKVTQSSRYLVKRTGEKVFLECVQDMDHENMFWYRQDPGLGLRLIYFSYDVKMKEKGDIPEGYSVSREKKERFSLILESASTNQTSMYLCASSFGTSGNTGELFFGEGSRLTVL.

The chain combines TRBV6-5 with TRBJ2-2, with D possibly being TRBD1 (5 bases). This CDR3 contains 15 residues. V was shortened by 6 bases and J by 1 base, with 12 bases between the two germline ends. Germline values: CDR1 MNHEY, CDR2 SVGAGI. Here the CDR3 DNA reads TGTGCCAGCAGCACAGGACATATGAACACCGGGGAGCTGTTTTTT. Translated, it gives CASSTGHMNTGELFF.

J is TRBJ1-1 and V is TRBV9; D may be TRBD1 (6 bases). The CDR3 is 14 amino acids. Germline CDR1 reads SGDLS; CDR2 reads YYNGEE. V was pared by 4 bases and J by 1 base, with 11 bases between. CDR3 sequence: CASSNREGNTEAFF. The CDR3 nucleotides are TGTGCCAGCAGCAACAGGGAGGGGAACACTGAAGCTTTCTTT.

The CDR3 loop is CASSLTSGSDTQYF. For the CDR3, the DNA is TGCGCCAGCAGCTTGACTAGCGGGAGTGATACGCAGTATTTT. This rearrangement joins TRBV5-1 to TRBJ2-3, with 11 bases matching TRBD2. Trimming cost V 1 base and J 6 bases; bases outside gene matches: 1. CDR3 length: 14 amino acids. Germline loops: CDR1 SGHRS, CDR2 YFSETQ.

The V gene is TRBV19, the J gene TRBJ1-1, with 8 bases identical to TRBD1. Unmatched junction bases numbered 10, after V lost 8 bases and J lost 8 bases. CDR1 is LNHDA, CDR2 SQIVND, per germline (reference sequence). The CDR3 has 13 residues. In DNA form, the CDR3 reads TGTGCCAGTCTAAACCGGGACAGGCGAGAAGCTTTCTTT. Translating it yields CASLNRDRREAFF.

The V gene is TRBV7-9, the J gene TRBJ2-3; no definite D call. Germline V gives CDR1 SEHNR, CDR2 FQNEAQ (reference sequence). Deletions cut 5 bases from V and 2 bases from J, with 8 bases between. This CDR3 is 13 amino acids long. This CDR3 reads CASSRSLTDTQYF. Here the CDR3 DNA reads TGTGCCAGCAGCCGTTCTCTCACAGATACGCAGTATTTT. The whole variable domain, remainder taken from reference TRBV7-9 and TRBJ2-3, is DTGVSQNPRHKITKRGQNVTFRCDPISEHNRLYWYRQTLGQGPEFLTYFQNEAQLEKSRLLSDRFSAERPKGSFSTLEIQRTEQGDSAMYLCASSRSLTDTQYFGPGTRLTVL.

This clone was seen a handful of times. The J gene is TRBJ1-6, the V gene TRBV6-1, with 9 bases identical to TRBD1. CDR1 and CDR2 (germline): MNHNS, SASEGT. The trim removed 6 bases at V and 7 bases at J, leaving 10 bases unmatched. This CDR3 spans 16 amino acids. CDR3 sequence reads: CASRETGGAPNSPLHF. For the CDR3, the DNA is TGTGCCAGCAGGGAAACAGGGGGCGCCCCGAATTCACCCCTCCACTTT.

A remark on this clone: Germline and junction disagree at one end, which may indicate a read error. The rearrangement joins TRBV7-7 to TRBJ2-3; TRBD1 might be the D (6 bases). CDR3 size: 14 residues. CDR1 is SSHAT, CDR2 FNYEAQ, per germline (reference sequence). The CDR3: CASSPGQSTDTQYF. The DNA for the CDR3 is TGTGCTAGCAGCCCAGGACAGAGCACAGATACGCAGTATTTT.

With regard to this clone: The junction does not match germline at one end; this may be a read error. The chain recombines TRBV25-1 with TRBJ1-2, with TRBD1 identical over 10 bases. The CDR3 loop spans 16 amino acids. Per the germline V gene, CDR1 is MGHDK and CDR2 is SYGVNS. The CDR3 nucleotides read TGTGCCAGTAGTGACCCCCTTAGGGACAGGGGAGGGGGCTACACCTTC. It encodes CASSDPLRDRGGGYTF.

This clone showed up just a few times. V is TRBV6-5 and J is TRBJ1-2; 7 bases are shared with TRBD1. The CDR3 runs 16 residues. V dropped 0 bases and J dropped 3; count of bases not matched to a gene: 7. Germline V gene data show CDR1 as MNHEY and CDR2 as SVGAGI. Here the CDR3 DNA reads TGTGCCAGCAGTTACTCCCTGGAGGGGGCGGACTATGGCTACACCTTC. Translated: CASSYSLEGADYGYTF.

The chain is built from TRBV6-5 and TRBJ1-5; D is perhaps TRBD1 (6 bases). Germline V gives CDR1 MNHEY, CDR2 SVGAGI. V was shortened by 7 bases and J by 4 bases, with 14 bases between the two germline ends. This CDR3 is built from 14 residues. This CDR3 reads CASILDRRNQPQHF. The CDR3 coding sequence is TGTGCCAGCATTCTAGACAGGCGGAATCAGCCCCAGCATTTT.

The rearrangement joins TRBV19 to TRBJ1-2, with 12 bases fitting TRBD1. After removal of 8 bases from V and 8 bases from J, the junction contained 12 bases not matched to a gene. CDR1 LNHDA and CDR2 SQIVND come from the germline V gene (reference sequence). The CDR3 runs 15 residues. The CDR3 is CASVPRDRGREGYTF. The CDR3 DNA sequence: TGTGCCAGTGTTCCCCGGGACAGGGGGCGCGAAGGCTACACCTTC.